This T cell receptor beta chain was found in a study of blood T cell repertoires in COVID-19. Study overall: The cDNA or gDNA used as material had been derived from T cells, B-cell-depleted T cells, or PBMCs.

This clone was seen a few times. The germline CDR1 and CDR2 sequences are LNHDA and SQIVND (reference sequence). Losses at the gene ends were 7 bases for V and 3 bases for J; bases not matched to a gene: 11. This CDR3 is built from 16 residues. Assay: immunoSEQ multiplex PCR; the TCRdb copy retains only in-frame clones and omits some. The sample has approximately 390,000 clones; around 90% are singletons. The chain joins TRBV19 to TRBJ1-5; 8 bases map to TRBD1. Sequencing was performed on PBMCs or T cells enriched from blood (not recorded which). This sequence originates from a woman in her thirties or forties with acute COVID-19. The DNA for the CDR3 is TGTGCCAGTACCACAACAGGGGGACGTGACAATCAGCCCCAGCATTTT. Its protein is CASTTTGGRDNQPQHF. The whole variable domain, remainder taken from reference TRBV19 and TRBJ1-5, is DGGITQSPKYLFRKEGQNVTLSCEQNLNHDAMYWYRQDPGQGLRLIYYSQIVNDFQKGDIAEGYSVSREKKESFPLTVTSAQKNPTAFYLCASTTTGGRDNQPQHFGDGTRLSIL.